The 12 T cell receptor beta chains reported below all come from one sample, sequenced in a study of PD-L1 blockade in urothelial cancer. Time point reported: pretreatment peripheral blood. This table comes from immunoSEQ multiplex PCR, and its TCRdb copy is limited to in-frame clones, with some not included. This sample has roughly 63,000 clones; approximately 80% occur once, and the top ten carry 2.5% to 3.5%. This specimen consisted of PBMCs, obtained around atezolizumab (anti-PD-L1) treatment. These receptors all come from a man aged 70 or older with urothelial cancer.

This clone was observed a single time. The V gene is TRBV30, the J gene TRBJ2-1; D not certain. V lost 1 base and J 8 bases, leaving 12 bases between the germline ends. The CDR3 consists of 13 residues. From germline, CDR1 is GTSNPN and CDR2 SVGIG (reference sequence). As DNA, the CDR3 is TGTGCCTGGAGTGGGGTTGACACCGATGAGCAGTTCTTC. Translating gives CAWSGVDTDEQFF.

The V call is TRBV5-8, the J call TRBJ2-3; TRBD1 matches 11 bases. The CDR3 has 15 residues. Unmatched junction bases numbered 1, after V lost 0 bases and J lost 4 bases. Germline loops: CDR1 SGHTS, CDR2 YDEGEE. In DNA, the CDR3 is TGTGCCAGCAGCTTGGGGACAGGGGGCTCAGATACGCAGTATTTT. Translating it yields CASSLGTGGSDTQYF.

The V gene is TRBV29-1, the J gene TRBJ2-1; D is perhaps TRBD2 (6 bases). The CDR3 sequence is 13 residues long. Germline assignment: CDR1 SQVTM and CDR2 ANQGSEA. The V and J ends lost 7 bases and 8 bases respectively, with 18 bases between them. Written as DNA, the CDR3 is TGCAGCGCGGGACTGGGTGGAGGGGATGAGCAGTTCTTC. This codes for CSAGLGGGDEQFF.

This clone was found a few times. This chain connects TRBV30 to TRBJ1-2; D unresolved. Trimming cost V 0 bases and J 0 bases, with 8 bases left between them. The CDR3 has 14 residues. The germline V gene encodes CDR1 GTSNPN and CDR2 SVGIG (reference sequence). DNA for the CDR3: TGTGCCTGGAGTGTAATGCGAGCTAACTATGGCTACACCTTC. Its translation: CAWSVMRANYGYTF.

The V and J genes are TRBV30 and TRBJ2-1; 7 bases map to TRBD2. There are 15 residues in the CDR3. Germline V CDR1 and CDR2: GTSNPN, SVGIG (reference sequence). V lost 3 bases, J lost 5 bases, and 10 bases stayed unmatched. The CDR3 here is CAWSDGRLGNNEQFF. Written as DNA, the CDR3 is TGTGCCTGGAGCGACGGGAGGTTGGGCAACAATGAGCAGTTCTTC.

CDR3 loop: CASSGSDYGYTF. The CDR3 DNA sequence: TGTGCCAGCAGTGGGTCGGACTATGGCTACACCTTC. V and J are TRBV6-4 and TRBJ1-2; D remains ambiguous. The CDR3 runs 12 residues. Germline lookup yields CDR1 MRHNA and CDR2 SNTAGT. Trimming pared 4 bases from V and 3 bases from J, leaving 6 bases between.

In regard to this clone: One end of the junction is discordant with germline, which a read error may explain. This chain connects TRBV7-7 to TRBJ2-1; D might be TRBD1 (5 bases). CDR3 length: 13 amino acids. Germline assignment: CDR1 SSHAT and CDR2 FNYEAQ (reference sequence). This CDR3 is CASSADSHNEQFF. CDR3 DNA sequence: TGTGCTAGCAGCGCCGACAGTCACAATGAGCAGTTCTTC.

This clone is a singleton in its sample. J is TRBJ2-1 and V is TRBV7-2; weak D call: TRBD2 (6 bases). The germline V gene encodes CDR1 SGHTA and CDR2 FQGNSA. Deletions cut 4 bases from V and 9 bases from J, with 19 bases between. The CDR3 totals 15 residues. In DNA form, the CDR3 reads TGTGCCAGCAGCTCAACTAGCTTACTCCCCATTGAGCAGTTCTTC. The encoded protein is CASSSTSLLPIEQFF.

The chain has TRBV18 and TRBJ2-7; TRBD1 matches at 11 bases. With V trimmed by 3 bases and J by 5 bases, 3 bases remained unmatched. CDR1 KGHSH and CDR2 LQKENI come from the germline V gene. The CDR3 contains 14 residues. CDR3 bases: TGTGCCAGCTCACCCTCGGGACAGGGGGACGAGCAGTACTTC. This sequence encodes CASSPSGQGDEQYF. Full variable domain (remainder filled in from reference TRBV18 and TRBJ2-7): NAGVMQNPRHLVRRRGQEARLRCSPMKGHSHVYWYRQLPEEGLKFMVYLQKENIIDESGMPKERFSAEFPKEGPSILRIQQVVRGDSAAYFCASSPSGQGDEQYFGPGTRLTVT.

V and J are TRBV27 and TRBJ2-7; 9 nucleotides match TRBD2. The CDR3 extends over 16 amino acids. CDR1 MNHEY and CDR2 SMNVEV come from the germline V gene (reference sequence). V lost 6 bases and J lost 6; bases outside the gene matches: 15. The CDR3 is CASSWGPLAGFAEQYF. DNA for the CDR3: TGTGCCAGCAGCTGGGGTCCCCTAGCGGGATTTGCCGAGCAGTACTTC.

In nucleotides, the CDR3 is TGTGCCAGCAGCTCGCGCGGGGGCTACACCGGGGAGCTGTTTTTT. This gives the protein CASSSRGGYTGELFF. The chain uses TRBV7-8 and TRBJ2-2; perhaps TRBD2 as D (7 bases). Germline values: CDR1 SGHVS, CDR2 FQNEAQ. The CDR3 consists of 15 residues. The V end was cut by 4 bases, the J end by 3 bases, with 12 bases between.

This clone has only a few counts. This sequence joins TRBV7-9 and TRBJ2-7; tentative D call: TRBD2 (5 bases). Trimming stripped 3 bases from V and 7 bases from J, with 7 bases between. CDR1 is SEHNR, CDR2 FQNEAQ, per germline (reference sequence). The CDR3 spans 11 residues. The CDR3 DNA reads as TGTGCCAGCAGCTTGCGAGGGGAGCAGTACTTC. It yields the protein CASSLRGEQYF.